The clone carrying this T cell receptor beta chain occurred once. The antigen remains undetermined. This sample was included in a study of shared clonotypes between healthy human individuals. The repertoire was sequenced with immunoSEQ multiplex PCR; TCRdb's copy has only in-frame clones and lacks some. The table includes some 2,100,000 clones, 85% to 95% detected once. Naive CD8 populations comprised CD45RO-negative cells positively selected for CCR7, excluding terminally differentiated effector memory CD45RA+ cells. This CDR3 comprises 15 residues. V dropped 4 bases and J dropped 3; count of bases not matched to a gene: 6. Germline V CDR1 and CDR2: SNHLY, FYNNEI. Whole-study findings and limits: Sequencing depth was predicted to influence how clonotypes are shared among donors. When compared with the clonotypes that were shared by all four sorted-subset donors, the non-shared clonotypes turned out to have lower generation probabilities.

The sequencing sample was made of naive CD8+ T cells from PBMCs. The chain combines TRBV2 with TRBJ2-7; 10 nucleotides match TRBD2. The clonotype comes from a man aged 18-30 years in good health. Some clones in this sample may be carry-over from other donors' samples. For the CDR3, the DNA is TGTGCCAGCAGTGTAGCAGCGGGAGGGAACTACGAGCAGTACTTC. Translated: CASSVAAGGNYEQYF.